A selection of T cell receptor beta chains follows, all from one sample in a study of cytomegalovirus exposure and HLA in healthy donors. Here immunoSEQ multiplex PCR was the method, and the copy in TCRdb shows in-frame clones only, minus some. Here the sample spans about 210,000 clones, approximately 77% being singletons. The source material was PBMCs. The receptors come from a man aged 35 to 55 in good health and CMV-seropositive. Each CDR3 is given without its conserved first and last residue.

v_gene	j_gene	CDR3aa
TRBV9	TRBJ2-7	ASSGQGTYEQY
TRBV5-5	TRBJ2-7	ASSLGGTSGLYEQY
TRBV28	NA	ASSSTGRTYEQY
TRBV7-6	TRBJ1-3	ASSLGPDRNSGNTIY
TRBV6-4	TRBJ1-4	ASSDSYRGTGSSVIVEKLF
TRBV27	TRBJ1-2	ASSLQGTNYGYT
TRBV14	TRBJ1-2	ASSPLQNYGYT
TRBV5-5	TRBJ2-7	ASSLNRGYEQY
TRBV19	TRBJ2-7	ASSPTGSAYEQY
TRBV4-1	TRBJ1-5	ASSLSAGFGSNQPQH
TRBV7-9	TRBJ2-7	ASSFGTSGYYEQY
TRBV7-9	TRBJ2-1	ASTGTDDNEQF
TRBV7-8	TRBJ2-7	ASSPGSAGGWYEQY
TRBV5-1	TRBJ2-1	ASSLGTGNNEQF
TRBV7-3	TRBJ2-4	ASSFTSGSLEDIQY
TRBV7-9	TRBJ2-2	ASSLAGGQGELF
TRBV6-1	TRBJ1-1	ASTSTGRNTEAF
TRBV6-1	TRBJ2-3	ASSETQGALGDTQY
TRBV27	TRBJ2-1	ASSLESTNEQF
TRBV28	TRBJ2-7	ASSLRYEQY
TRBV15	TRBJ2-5	ATSRPGTSGRAETQY
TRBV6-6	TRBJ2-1	ASSRTGGEQF
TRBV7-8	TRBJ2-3	ASSTRGRTDTQY
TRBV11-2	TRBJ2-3	ASSLVGGRTDTQY
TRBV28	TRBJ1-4	ASSSQGWSEKLF
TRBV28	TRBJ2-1	ASSTGLSYNEQF
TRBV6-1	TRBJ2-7	ASRPGGDYEQY
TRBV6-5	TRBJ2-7	ATTRGGSSYEQY
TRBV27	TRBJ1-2	ASSQGPYGYT
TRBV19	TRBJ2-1	ASSISGGTVYNEQF
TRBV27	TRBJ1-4	ASRITGAPTATNEKLF
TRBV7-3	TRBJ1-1	ASSLTGGSSEAF
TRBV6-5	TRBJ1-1	ASSSQAGVDTEAF
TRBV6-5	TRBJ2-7	ASSRDRFSYEQY
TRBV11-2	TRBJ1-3	ASSLRPVRGRNTIY
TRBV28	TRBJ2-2	ASSPLNPGYSNTGELF
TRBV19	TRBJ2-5	ASSMVQGQETQY
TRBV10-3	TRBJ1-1	AMGGGAGTEAF
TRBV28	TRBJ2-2	ASSTGTSGHSTGELF
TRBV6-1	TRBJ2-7	ASGGLGYEQY
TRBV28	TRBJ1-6	ASSSVGQGTNSPLH
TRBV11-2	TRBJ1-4	ASGTQAGGEKLF
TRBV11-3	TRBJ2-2	ASSLASEAGRGELF
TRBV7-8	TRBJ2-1	ASSFLADNEQF
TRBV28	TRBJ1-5	ASRAPTTGFIQH
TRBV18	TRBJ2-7	ASSPRGTATYEQY
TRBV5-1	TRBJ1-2	ASSPLEFAYGYT
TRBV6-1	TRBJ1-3	ASSESRQVSRNTIY
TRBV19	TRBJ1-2	ASSIGNADYGYT
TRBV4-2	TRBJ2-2	ASRTWRGENTGELF
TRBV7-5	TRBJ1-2	VRRGAGAYGYT
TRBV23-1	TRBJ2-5	ASSQRRRTSGKKETQY
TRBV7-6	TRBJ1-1	ASSPGGGSPEAF
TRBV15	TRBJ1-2	ATSSLDTLDRDGGYT
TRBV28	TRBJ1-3	ASSFTGGSGNTIY
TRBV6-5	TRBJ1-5	ASSIQGESNQPQH
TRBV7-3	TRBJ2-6	ASSLRGDSGYSGANVLT